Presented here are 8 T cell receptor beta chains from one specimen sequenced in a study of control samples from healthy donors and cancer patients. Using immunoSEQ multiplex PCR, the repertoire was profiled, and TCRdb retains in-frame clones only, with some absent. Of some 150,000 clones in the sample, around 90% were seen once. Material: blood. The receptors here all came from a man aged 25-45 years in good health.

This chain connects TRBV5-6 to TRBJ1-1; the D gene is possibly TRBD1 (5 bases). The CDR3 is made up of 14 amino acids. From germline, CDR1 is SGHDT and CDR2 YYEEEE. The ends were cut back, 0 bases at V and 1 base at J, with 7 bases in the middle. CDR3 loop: CASSLAQENTEAFF. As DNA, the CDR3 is TGTGCCAGCAGCTTGGCACAGGAGAACACTGAAGCTTTCTTT.

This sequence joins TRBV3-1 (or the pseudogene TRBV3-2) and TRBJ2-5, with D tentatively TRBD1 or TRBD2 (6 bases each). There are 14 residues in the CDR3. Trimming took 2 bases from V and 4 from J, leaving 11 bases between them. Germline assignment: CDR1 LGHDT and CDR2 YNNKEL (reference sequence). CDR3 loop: CASSQRGAVETQYF. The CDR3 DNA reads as TGTGCCAGCAGCCAAAGGGGGGCAGTAGAGACCCAGTACTTC.

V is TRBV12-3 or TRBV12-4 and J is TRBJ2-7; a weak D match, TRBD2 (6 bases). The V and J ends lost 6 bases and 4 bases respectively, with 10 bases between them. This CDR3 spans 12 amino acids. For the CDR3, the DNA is TGTGCCAGCAGCATACTAGCATACGAGCAGTACTTC. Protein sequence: CASSILAYEQYF.

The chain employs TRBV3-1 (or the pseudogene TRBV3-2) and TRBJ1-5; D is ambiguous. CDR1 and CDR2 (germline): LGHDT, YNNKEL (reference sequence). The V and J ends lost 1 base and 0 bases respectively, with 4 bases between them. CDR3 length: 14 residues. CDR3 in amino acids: CASSQGTSNQPQHF. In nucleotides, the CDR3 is TGTGCCAGCAGCCAAGGAACTAGCAATCAGCCCCAGCATTTT.

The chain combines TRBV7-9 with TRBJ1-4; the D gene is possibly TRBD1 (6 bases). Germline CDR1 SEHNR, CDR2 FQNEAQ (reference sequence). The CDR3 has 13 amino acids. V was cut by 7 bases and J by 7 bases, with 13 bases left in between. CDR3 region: CASTPGGLEKLFF. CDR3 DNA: TGTGCCAGCACCCCGGGGGGGCTTGAAAAACTGTTTTTT.

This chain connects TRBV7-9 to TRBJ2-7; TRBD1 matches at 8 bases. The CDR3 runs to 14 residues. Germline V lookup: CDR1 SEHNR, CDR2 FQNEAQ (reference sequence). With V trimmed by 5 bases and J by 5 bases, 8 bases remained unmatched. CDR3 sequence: CASSPTGGRNEQYF. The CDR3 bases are TGTGCCAGCAGCCCCACAGGGGGTCGCAACGAGCAGTACTTC.

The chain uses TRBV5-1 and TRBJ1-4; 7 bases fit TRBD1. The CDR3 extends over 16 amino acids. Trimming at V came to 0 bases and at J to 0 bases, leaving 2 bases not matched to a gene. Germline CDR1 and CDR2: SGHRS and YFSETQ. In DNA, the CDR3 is TGCGCCAGCAGCTTGGGGGACAGTGCAACTAATGAAAAACTGTTTTTT. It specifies CASSLGDSATNEKLFF.

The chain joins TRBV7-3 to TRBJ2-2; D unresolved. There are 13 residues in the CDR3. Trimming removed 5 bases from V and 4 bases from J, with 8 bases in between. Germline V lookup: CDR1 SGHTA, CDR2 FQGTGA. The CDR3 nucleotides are TGTGCCAGCAGCCCCACTTCCACCGGGGAGCTGTTTTTT. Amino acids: CASSPTSTGELFF.